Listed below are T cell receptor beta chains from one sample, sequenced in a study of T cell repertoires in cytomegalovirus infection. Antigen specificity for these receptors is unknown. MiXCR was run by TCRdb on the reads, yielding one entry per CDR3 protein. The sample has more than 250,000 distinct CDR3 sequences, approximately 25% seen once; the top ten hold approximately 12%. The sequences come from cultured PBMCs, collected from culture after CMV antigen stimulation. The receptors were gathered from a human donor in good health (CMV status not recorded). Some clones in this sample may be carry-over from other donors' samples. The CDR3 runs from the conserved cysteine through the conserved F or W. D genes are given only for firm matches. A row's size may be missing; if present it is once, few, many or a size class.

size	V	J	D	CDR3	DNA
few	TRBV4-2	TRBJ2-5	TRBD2	CASSQSLAGVEKTQYF	TGTGCCAGCAGCCAGTCCCTAGCGGGAGTTGAGAAGACCCAGTACTTC
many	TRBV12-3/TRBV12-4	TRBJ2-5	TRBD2	CASSFIAGGETQYF	TGTGCCAGCAGTTTTATAGCGGGAGGGGAGACCCAGTACTTC
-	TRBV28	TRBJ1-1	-	CASQKNGGNTEAFF	TGTGCCAGCCAAAAGAACGGGGGGAACACTGAAGCTTTCTTT
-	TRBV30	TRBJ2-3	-	CAWSVTGSGNTQYF	TGTGCCTGGAGTGTAACCGGGAGCGGAAATACGCAGTATTTT
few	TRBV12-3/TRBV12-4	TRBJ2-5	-	CASRGTFQETQYF	TGTGCCAGCAGAGGGACCTTTCAAGAGACCCAGTACTTC
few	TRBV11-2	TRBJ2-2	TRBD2	CASSRGGSQANTGELFF	TGTGCCAGCTCCCGCGGCGGGAGCCAAGCGAACACCGGGGAGCTGTTTTTT
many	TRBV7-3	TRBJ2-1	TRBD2	CASSLIPSGYNEQFF	TGTGCCAGCAGCTTGATCCCTAGCGGTTACAATGAGCAGTTCTTC
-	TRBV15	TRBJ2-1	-	CATSRARGEGQFF	TGTGCCACCAGCAGAGCACGAGGGGAAGGGCAGTTCTTC
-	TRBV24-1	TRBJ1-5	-	CATSDSSSNQPQHF	TGTGCCACCAGTGATTCCTCTTCTAATCAGCCCCAGCATTTT
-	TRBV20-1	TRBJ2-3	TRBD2	CSASASGNTDTQYF	TGCAGTGCTAGTGCTAGCGGGAACACAGATACGCAGTATTTT
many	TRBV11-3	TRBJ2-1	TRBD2	CASSREREPYNEQFF	TGTGCCAGCAGCCGTGAGCGGGAGCCCTACAATGAGCAGTTCTTC
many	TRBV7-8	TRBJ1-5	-	CASSFGGSSNQPQHF	TGTGCCAGCAGCTTTGGGGGTAGTAGCAATCAGCCCCAGCATTTT
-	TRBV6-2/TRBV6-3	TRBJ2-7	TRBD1	CASSRTGGGYEQYF	TGTGCCAGCAGCCGGACAGGGGGCGGATACGAGCAGTACTTC
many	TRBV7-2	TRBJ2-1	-	CASSLSYGAYNEQFF	TGTGCCAGCAGCTTATCGTACGGTGCCTACAATGAGCAGTTCTTC
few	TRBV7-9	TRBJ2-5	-	CASSFRGVQETQYF	TGTGCCAGCAGCTTCCGAGGGGTCCAAGAGACCCAGTACTTC
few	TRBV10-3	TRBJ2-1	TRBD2	CAISDPYSGRAVNEQFF	TGTGCCATCAGTGATCCCTATAGCGGGAGGGCCGTGAATGAGCAGTTCTTC
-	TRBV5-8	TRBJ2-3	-	CASSLYGGSTDTQYF	TGTGCCAGCAGCTTATATGGCGGTAGCACAGATACGCAGTATTTT
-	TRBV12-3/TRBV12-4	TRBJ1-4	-	CASSLRIGSSYNEKLFF	TGTGCCAGCAGTTTAAGGATTGGTTCGAGCTATAATGAAAAACTGTTTTTT
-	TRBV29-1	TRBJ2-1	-	CSVTPRHGNEQFF	TGCAGCGTTACCCCCCGGCACGGGAATGAGCAGTTCTTC
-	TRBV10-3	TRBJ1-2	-	CAISESRDGSNYGYTF	TGTGCCATCAGTGAGTCGCGGGACGGATCTAACTATGGCTACACCTTC
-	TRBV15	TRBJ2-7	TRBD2	CATSRGLAVYEQYF	TGTGCCACCAGCAGGGGACTAGCCGTATACGAGCAGTACTTC
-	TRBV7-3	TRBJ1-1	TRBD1	CASSLTTGGGTEAFF	TGTGCCAGCAGCTTAACCACAGGGGGCGGCACTGAAGCTTTCTTT
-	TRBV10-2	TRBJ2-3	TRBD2	CASSELRLAGRTDTQYF	TGCGCCAGCAGTGAGTTGAGACTAGCGGGAAGAACAGATACGCAGTATTTT
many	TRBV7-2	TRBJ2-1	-	CASSLDSIHEQFF	TGTGCCAGCAGCTTAGACTCTATCCATGAGCAGTTCTTC
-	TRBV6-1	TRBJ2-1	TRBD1	CASRSMTGSSYNEQFF	TGTGCCAGCAGATCGATGACAGGGTCCTCCTACAATGAGCAGTTCTTC
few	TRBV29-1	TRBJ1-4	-	CSVPWGDEKLFF	TGCAGCGTTCCGTGGGGGGATGAAAAACTGTTTTTT
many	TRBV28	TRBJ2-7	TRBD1	CASRRTTGGTWGEQYF	TGTGCCAGCAGGCGAACCACAGGGGGCACGTGGGGCGAGCAGTACTTC
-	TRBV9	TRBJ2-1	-	CASSVGVTDNNEQFF	TGTGCCAGCAGCGTAGGTGTGACAGACAACAATGAGCAGTTCTTC
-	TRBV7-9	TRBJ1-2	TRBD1	CASSPTAGQDYGYTF	TGTGCCAGCAGCCCCACGGCGGGACAGGACTATGGCTACACCTTC
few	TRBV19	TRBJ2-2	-	CASSMGGNTGELFF	TGTGCCAGTAGTATGGGGGGAAACACCGGGGAGCTGTTTTTT
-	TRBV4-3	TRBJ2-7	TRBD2	CASSQALAGGIYEQYF	TGCGCCAGCAGCCAAGCCCTAGCGGGAGGTATTTACGAGCAGTACTTC
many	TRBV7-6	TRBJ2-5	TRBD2	CASSVGAGGGQETQYF	TGTGCCAGCAGCGTCGGAGCGGGAGGGGGTCAAGAGACCCAGTACTTC
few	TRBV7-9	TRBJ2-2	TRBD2	CASTGTSGSGKRTGELFF	TGTGCCAGCACCGGGACTAGCGGGAGCGGGAAGCGAACCGGGGAGCTGTTTTTT
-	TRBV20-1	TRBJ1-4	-	CSASRDRQGEKLFF	TGCAGTGCTAGTAGAGACAGGCAGGGGGAAAAACTGTTTTTT
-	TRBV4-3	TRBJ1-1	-	CASSQEGSGNTEAFF	TGCGCCAGCAGCCAAGAGGGGTCAGGGAACACTGAAGCTTTCTTT
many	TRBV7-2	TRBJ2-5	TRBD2	CASSFRWGLAGETQYF	TGTGCCAGCAGCTTCCGCTGGGGACTAGCGGGGGAGACCCAGTACTTC
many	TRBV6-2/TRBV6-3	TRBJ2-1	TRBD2	CASRPGTRWYNEQFF	TGTGCCAGCAGGCCTGGGACTAGATGGTACAATGAGCAGTTCTTC
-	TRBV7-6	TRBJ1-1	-	CASSLDSSGYTEAFF	TGTGCCAGCAGCTTAGACTCTTCGGGATACACTGAAGCTTTCTTT
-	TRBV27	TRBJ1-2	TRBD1	CASSSRDRDFNYGYTF	TGTGCCAGCAGTTCCCGGGACAGGGATTTTAACTATGGCTACACCTTC
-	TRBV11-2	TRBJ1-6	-	CASSPGRNSPLHF	TGTGCCAGCAGCCCAGGGAGAAATTCACCCCTCCACTTT
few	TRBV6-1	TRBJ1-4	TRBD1	CASRNTGAKGEKLFF	TGTGCCAGCAGAAACACAGGGGCGAAGGGTGAAAAACTGTTTTTT
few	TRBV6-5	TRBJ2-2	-	CASSYRHGGELFF	TGTGCCAGCAGTTACCGGCACGGAGGGGAGCTGTTTTTT
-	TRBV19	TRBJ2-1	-	CASSIAPAWLEQFF	TGTGCCAGTAGTATAGCGCCAGCCTGGCTTGAGCAGTTCTTC
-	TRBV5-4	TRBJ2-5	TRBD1	CASTPGQGRETQYF	TGTGCCAGCACGCCGGGACAGGGGCGGGAGACCCAGTACTTC
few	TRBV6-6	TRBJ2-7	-	CASTLDEGSSYEQYF	TGTGCCAGCACCCTCGATGAGGGGAGCTCCTACGAGCAGTACTTC
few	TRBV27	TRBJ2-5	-	CASSPHDRETQYF	TGTGCCAGCAGTCCGCATGATCGAGAGACCCAGTACTTC
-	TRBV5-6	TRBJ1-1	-	CASSLLAEAFF	TGTGCCAGCAGCTTGTTGGCTGAAGCTTTCTTT
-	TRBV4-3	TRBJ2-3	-	CASSQDRSTDTQYF	TGCGCCAGCAGCCAAGATCGCAGCACAGATACGCAGTATTTT
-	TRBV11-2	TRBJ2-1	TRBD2	CASSRWTSEYNEQFF	TGTGCCAGCAGCCGATGGACTAGCGAATACAATGAGCAGTTCTTC
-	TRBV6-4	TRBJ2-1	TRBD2	CASSDLAGEISRNEQFF	TGTGCCAGCAGTGACCTAGCGGGAGAGATAAGTCGCAATGAGCAGTTCTTC